The sequence of this T cell receptor beta chain was determined in a study of T cell repertoires in cytomegalovirus infection. A single record per CDR3 protein comes from TCRdb applying MiXCR to the reads. The sample has about 900,000 distinct CDR3 sequences; roughly 31% are singletons. Remarks on this clonotype: The antigen is unknown.

This TCR was sampled from a human donor in good health (CMV status not recorded). Some clones in this sample may be carry-over from other donors' samples. Source: cultured CD8+ T cells from PBMCs, taken from culture after CMV antigen stimulation.

The CDR3 bases are TGCGCCAGCAGTGAGATTAGGGGCAGCCAAGAGACCCAGTACTTC. Protein product: CASSEIRGSQETQYF. The rearrangement joins TRBV10-2 to TRBJ2-5, with a weak D call TRBD1 (5 bases). The CDR3 contains 15 residues. Germline lookup yields CDR1 WSHSY and CDR2 SAAADI. Trimming cost V 2 bases and J 1 base, with 11 bases left between them.